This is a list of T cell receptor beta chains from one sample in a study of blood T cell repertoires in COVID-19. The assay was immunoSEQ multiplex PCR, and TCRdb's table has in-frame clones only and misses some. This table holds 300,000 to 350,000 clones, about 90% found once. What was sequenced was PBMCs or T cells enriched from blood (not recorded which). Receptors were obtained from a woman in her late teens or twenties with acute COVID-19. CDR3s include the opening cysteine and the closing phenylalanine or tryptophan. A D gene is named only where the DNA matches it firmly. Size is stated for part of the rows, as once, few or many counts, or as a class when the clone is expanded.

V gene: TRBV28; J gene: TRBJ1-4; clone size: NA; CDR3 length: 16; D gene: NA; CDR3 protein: CASSLRPTASNEKLFF; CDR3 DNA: TGTGCCAGCAGCCTCCGACCGACAGCCTCTAATGAAAAACTGTTTTTT
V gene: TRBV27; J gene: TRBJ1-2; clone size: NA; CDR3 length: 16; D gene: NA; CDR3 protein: CASFSFPGAGRAGYTF; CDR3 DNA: TGTGCCAGCTTTTCCTTCCCGGGGGCAGGGAGGGCTGGCTACACCTTC
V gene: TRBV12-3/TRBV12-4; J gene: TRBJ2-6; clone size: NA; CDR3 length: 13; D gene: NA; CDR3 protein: CASGEAGANVLTF; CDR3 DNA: TGTGCCAGCGGGGAGGCTGGGGCCAACGTCCTGACTTTC
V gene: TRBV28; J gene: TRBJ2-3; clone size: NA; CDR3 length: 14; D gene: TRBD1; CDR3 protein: CASTSTGVTDTQYF; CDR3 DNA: TGTGCCAGCACCTCGACAGGGGTCACAGATACGCAGTATTTT
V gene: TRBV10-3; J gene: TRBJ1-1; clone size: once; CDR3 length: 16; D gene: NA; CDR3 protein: CAISVPKRDANTEAFF; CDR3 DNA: TGTGCCATCAGTGTCCCAAAGCGAGATGCGAACACTGAAGCTTTCTTT
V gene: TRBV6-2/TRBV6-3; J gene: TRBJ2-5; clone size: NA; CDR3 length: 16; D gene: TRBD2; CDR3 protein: CASSSGSGARGETQYF; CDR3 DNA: TGTGCCAGCAGTTCCGGTAGCGGGGCGCGGGGAGAGACCCAGTACTTC
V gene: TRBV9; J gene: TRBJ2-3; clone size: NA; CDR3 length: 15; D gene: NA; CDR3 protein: CASSVGGAYTDTQYF; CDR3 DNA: TGTGCCAGCAGCGTAGGCGGGGCCTACACAGATACGCAGTATTTT
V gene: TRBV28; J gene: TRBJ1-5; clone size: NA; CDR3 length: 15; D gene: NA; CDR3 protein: CASSLSVGENQPQHF; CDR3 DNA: TGTGCCAGCAGTTTATCCGTTGGGGAGAATCAGCCCCAGCATTTT
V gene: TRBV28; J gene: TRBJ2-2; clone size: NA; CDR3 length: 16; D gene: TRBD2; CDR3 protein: CASSSGAGGGAGELFF; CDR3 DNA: TGTGCCAGCAGTTCAGGGGCGGGAGGGGGAGCCGGGGAGCTGTTTTTT
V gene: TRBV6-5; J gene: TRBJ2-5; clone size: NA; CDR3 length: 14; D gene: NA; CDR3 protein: CASSYSGTLETQYF; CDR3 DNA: TGTGCCAGCAGTTACTCGGGCACTTTGGAGACCCAGTACTTC
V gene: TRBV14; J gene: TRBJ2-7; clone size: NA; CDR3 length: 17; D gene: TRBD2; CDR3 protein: CASSPPPGLAGAYEQYF; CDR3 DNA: TGTGCCAGCAGCCCCCCTCCGGGACTAGCGGGGGCCTACGAGCAGTACTTC
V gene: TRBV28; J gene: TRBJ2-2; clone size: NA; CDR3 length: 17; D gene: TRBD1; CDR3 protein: CASSRTGQGAGAGELFF; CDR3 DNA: TGTGCCAGCAGTCGAACGGGACAGGGGGCTGGAGCCGGGGAGCTGTTTTTT
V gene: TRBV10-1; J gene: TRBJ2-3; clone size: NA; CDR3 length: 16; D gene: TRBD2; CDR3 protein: CASSDPGLARRDTQYF; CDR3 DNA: TGCGCCAGCAGTGACCCGGGACTAGCGCGCCGGGATACGCAGTATTTT
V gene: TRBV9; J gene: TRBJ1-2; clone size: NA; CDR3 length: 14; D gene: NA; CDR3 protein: CASSGGQGHYGYTF; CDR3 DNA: TGTGCCAGCAGCGGAGGGCAGGGGCACTATGGCTACACCTTC
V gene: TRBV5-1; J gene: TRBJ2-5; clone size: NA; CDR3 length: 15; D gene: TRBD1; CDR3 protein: CASSSSGTGEETQYF; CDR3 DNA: TGCGCCAGCAGCTCTTCCGGGACAGGGGAAGAGACCCAGTACTTC
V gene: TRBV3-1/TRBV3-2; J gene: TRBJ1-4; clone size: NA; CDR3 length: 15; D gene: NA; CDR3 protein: CASSQRDTGNEKLFF; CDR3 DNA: TGTGCCAGCAGCCAGAGAGATACGGGTAATGAAAAACTGTTTTTT
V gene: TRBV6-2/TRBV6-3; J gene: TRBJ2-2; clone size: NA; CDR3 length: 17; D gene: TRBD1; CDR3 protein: CASSPNPGQGYTGELFF; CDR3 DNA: TGTGCCAGCAGCCCTAACCCGGGACAGGGATACACCGGGGAGCTGTTTTTT
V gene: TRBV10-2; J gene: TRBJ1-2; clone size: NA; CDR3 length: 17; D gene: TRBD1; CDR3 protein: CASSESPTGDWNYGYTF; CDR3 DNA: TGCGCCAGCAGTGAGTCGCCCACAGGGGATTGGAACTATGGCTACACCTTC
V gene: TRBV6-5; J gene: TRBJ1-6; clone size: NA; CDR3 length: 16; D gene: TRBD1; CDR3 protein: CASSYSITGGNSPLHF; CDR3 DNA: TGTGCCAGCAGTTACTCGATAACAGGGGGCAATTCACCCCTCCACTTT
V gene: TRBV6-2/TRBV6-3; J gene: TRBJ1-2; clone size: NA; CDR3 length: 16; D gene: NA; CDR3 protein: CASSSPRGGNNYGYTF; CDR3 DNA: TGTGCCAGCAGTTCCCCGCGGGGAGGGAATAACTATGGCTACACCTTC
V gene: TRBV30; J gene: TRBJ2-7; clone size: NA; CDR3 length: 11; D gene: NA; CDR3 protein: CACRSSYEQYF; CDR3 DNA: TGTGCCTGCCGTAGCTCCTACGAGCAGTACTTC
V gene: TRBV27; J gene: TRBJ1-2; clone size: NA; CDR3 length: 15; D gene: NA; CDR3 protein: CASSLSMTGARGYTF; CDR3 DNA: TGTGCCAGCAGTTTGTCCATGACAGGCGCGCGTGGCTACACCTTC
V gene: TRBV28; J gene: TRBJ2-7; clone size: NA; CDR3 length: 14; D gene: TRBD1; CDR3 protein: CASRPGQGLYEQYF; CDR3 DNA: TGTGCCAGCAGACCGGGACAGGGACTCTACGAGCAGTACTTC
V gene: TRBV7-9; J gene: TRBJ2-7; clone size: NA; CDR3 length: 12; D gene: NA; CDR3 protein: CASSFPLSEQYF; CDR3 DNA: TGTGCCAGCAGCTTTCCCCTCTCCGAGCAGTACTTC
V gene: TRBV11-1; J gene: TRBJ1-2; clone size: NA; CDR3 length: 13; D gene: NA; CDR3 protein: CASSLGGNYGYTF; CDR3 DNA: TGTGCCAGCAGCTTGGGGGGAAACTATGGCTACACCTTC
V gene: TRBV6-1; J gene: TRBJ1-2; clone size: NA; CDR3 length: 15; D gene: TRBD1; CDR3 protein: CASSERQGENYGYTF; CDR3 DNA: TGTGCCAGCAGTGAACGGCAGGGGGAAAACTATGGCTACACCTTC
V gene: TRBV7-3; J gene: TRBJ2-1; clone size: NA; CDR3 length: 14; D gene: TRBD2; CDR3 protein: CASSASGRGNEQFF; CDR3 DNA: TGTGCCAGCAGCGCCAGCGGGAGGGGCAATGAGCAGTTCTTC